A single sample is the source of the 20 T cell receptor beta chains below, sequenced in a study of T cells in Graves' hyperthyroidism and ophthalmopathy (dated by TCRdb to between 2018 and 2020). To prepare the library, multiplex PCR was applied. Sequenced on an Illumina HiSeq 2000. TCR beta CDR3 regions were amplified from RNA transcripts. The TCR CDR3 was subjected to a first round of RT-PCR using the HTBI primer set and the Qiagen OneStep RT-PCR kit. TCRdb took the public reads, trimmed them with fastp at Q25, ran MiXCR for clone calling and kept in-frame beta chains. Rows with one shared CDR3 protein collapse into an entry with the most common genes and DNA. The sample table contains about half a million distinct CDR3 sequences; only one count was recorded for 15% to 20% of them. Of the sample, roughly 29% is held by the ten largest clones. Sequencing was done on a sample of blood. The receptor set was obtained from a woman aged 25-40 years with Graves' ophthalmopathy.

This clonotype was seen repeatedly, ten times or more. This rearrangement joins TRBV11-3 to TRBJ2-1, with 12 bases fitting TRBD2. The length of the CDR3 is 15 residues. CDR1 is SGHNT and CDR2 is YENEEA in the germline V gene. V gave up 0 bases and J gave up 8 bases; unmatched junction bases: 2. The CDR3 DNA reads TGTGCCAGCAGCTTAGAACTAGCGGGAGGCGATGAGCAGTTCTTC. Its protein is CASSLELAGGDEQFF.

The chain links TRBV20-1 to TRBJ2-1; maybe TRBD2 (6 bases). Trimming pared 5 bases from V and 5 bases from J, leaving 22 bases between. CDR1 and CDR2 from the germline V gene are DFQATT and SNEGSKA (reference sequence). This CDR3 is 16 amino acids long. CDR3 region: CSALWEDLGTHNEQFF. CDR3 nucleotide sequence: TGCAGTGCTTTGTGGGAGGACCTGGGGACCCACAATGAGCAGTTCTTC.

This clonotype has a count of ten or more. This chain connects TRBV28 to TRBJ2-7; D call uncertain. The V end lost 1 base, the J end lost 5 bases, and 9 bases lay between the germline ends. The germline gives CDR1 MDHEN, CDR2 SYDVKM. This CDR3 is built from 13 residues. CDR3 coding DNA: TGTGCCAGCAGTTTATTTCTTTCCCACGAGCAGTACTTC. As protein: CASSLFLSHEQYF.

This clonotype was recorded at least ten times. CDR3 protein: CSASDPGANYGYTF. The CDR3 DNA sequence: TGCAGTGCTAGCGACCCAGGGGCGAACTATGGCTACACCTTC. The rearrangement uses TRBV20-1 and TRBJ1-2; D is perhaps TRBD1 (6 bases). In germline, CDR1 is DFQATT, CDR2 SNEGSKA (reference sequence). The CDR3 runs 14 residues. With 3 bases removed from V and 2 bases from J, the gap between germline ends came to 13 bases.

This clonotype appeared a single time. This sequence may be a read error, since a much larger clone differs from it by one base. The chain combines TRBV29-1 with TRBJ2-2, with a possible D match to TRBD1 (6 bases). Germline V CDR1 and CDR2: SQVTM, ANQGSEA. The CDR3 sequence is 13 residues long. The CDR3 sequence is CSVEKQGIGELLF. The CDR3 DNA sequence: TGCAGCGTTGAAAAACAGGGAATCGGGGAGCTGCTTTTT.

This chain connects TRBV18 to TRBJ1-1; D unclear. Deletions cut 3 bases from V and 4 bases from J, with 12 bases between. CDR3 length: 14 residues. Per germline, CDR1 KGHSH and CDR2 LQKENI. CDR3 nucleotides: TGTGCCAGCTCACCGCAGAGACTCGTCACTGAAGCTTTCTTT. This translates into CASSPQRLVTEAFF.

This clonotype was counted only a few times. The CDR3 sequence is CASSGGGSGNTIYF. In DNA form, the CDR3 reads TGTGCCAGCAGCGGAGGGGGTTCTGGAAACACCATATATTTT. This chain links TRBV2 with TRBJ1-3; maybe TRBD1 (6 bases). The CDR3 is 14 amino acids. From germline, CDR1 is SNHLY and CDR2 FYNNEI. V lost 6 bases to trimming and J lost 1 base, with 10 bases between them.

This clonotype was seen at least ten times. This chain connects TRBV14 to TRBJ1-2; D remains unclear. The germline gives CDR1 SGHDN, CDR2 FVKESK. V lost 6 bases to trimming and J lost 2 bases, with 10 bases between them. The CDR3 extends over 13 amino acids. CDR3 sequence reads: CASSGLVNYGYTF. In nucleotides, the CDR3 is TGTGCCAGCAGTGGACTTGTGAACTATGGCTACACCTTC.

This clonotype was seen a few times. The CDR3 DNA sequence: TGCAGCGTTCGTACCGACATCCCCTCTGGGGCCAACGTCCTGACTTTC. Its protein is CSVRTDIPSGANVLTF. The V call is TRBV20-1, the J call TRBJ2-6; D gene unclear. Per the germline V gene, CDR1 is DFQATT and CDR2 is SNEGSKA (reference sequence). The CDR3 totals 16 residues.

This clonotype was found a few times. The CDR3 DNA reads TGTGCCATCAGTGAGTCGTTGAGAGAGGAAGATACGCAGTATTTT. As protein: CAISESLREEDTQYF. The chain combines TRBV10-3 with TRBJ2-3, with D unresolved. The CDR3 length is 15 residues. V was clipped by 0 bases and J by 5 bases, with 12 bases between them. Germline V gene sequence: CDR1 ENHRY, CDR2 SYGVKD.

This clonotype was seen repeatedly, ten times or more. The rearrangement uses TRBV12-3 or TRBV12-4 and TRBJ2-3, with TRBD2 matching 7 bases. There are 14 residues in the CDR3. V was clipped by 5 bases and J by 2 bases; unmatched bases: 4. The CDR3 loop is CASSPSGDTDTQYF. DNA for the CDR3: TGTGCCAGCAGTCCTAGCGGAGACACAGATACGCAGTATTTT.

This clonotype was observed many times. The chain couples TRBV20-1 to TRBJ1-6; D unresolved. CDR1 and CDR2 from the germline V gene are DFQATT and SNEGSKA (reference sequence). The CDR3 covers 16 residues. Trimming stripped 0 bases from V and 6 bases from J, with 15 bases between. DNA for the CDR3: TGCAGTGCTAGAGATCCCCAGGCGGTCCTTAATTCACCCCTCCACTTT. Protein: CSARDPQAVLNSPLHF.

There are a few counts of this clonotype. The chain links TRBV20-1 to TRBJ2-5, with 11 bases lining up with TRBD2. The CDR3 runs to 13 residues. The V and J ends lost 6 bases and 5 bases, in that order; junction bases with no gene match: 5. CDR1 and CDR2 (germline): DFQATT, SNEGSKA (reference sequence). The chain's CDR3 is CSAIAGGRETQYF. The CDR3 nucleotides read TGCAGTGCGATAGCGGGAGGGCGGGAGACCCAGTACTTC.

In this sample, this clonotype turned up many times. This chain uses TRBV4-1 with TRBJ2-7; possibly TRBD2 for D (6 bases). Germline V lookup: CDR1 MGHRA, CDR2 YSYEKL. This CDR3 has 15 residues. V lost 1 base and J 2 bases, leaving 12 bases between the germline ends. DNA for the CDR3: TGCGCCAGCAGCCAAGTCAAACTAGCAGCCTACGAGCAGTACTTC. It translates to CASSQVKLAAYEQYF.

In this sample, this clonotype turned up many times. The CDR3 coding sequence is TGTGCCAGCAGTTTATCTGGTAACACCGGGGAGCTGTTTTTT. Translated: CASSLSGNTGELFF. This rearrangement joins TRBV27 to TRBJ2-2; D uncertain. The CDR3 length is 14 residues. The V and J ends lost 0 bases and 2 bases respectively, with 4 bases between them. The V gene's germline CDR1 is MNHEY and CDR2 SMNVEV (reference sequence).

Turning to this clonotype: The junction departs from the called germline gene at one end, perhaps through a read error. This chain joins TRBV20-1 and TRBJ2-1, with D maybe TRBD2 (7 bases). CDR1 is DFQATT, CDR2 SNEGSKA, per germline (reference sequence). CDR3 length equals 13 residues. In DNA form, the CDR3 reads TGCGGAGTAGGTCGGGGAGGGGACAATGAGCAGCTCTTC. This codes for CGVGRGGDNEQLF.

This clonotype was counted many times. The CDR3 DNA follows: TGTGCCAGCAGTAAGACTAGCGGGGGCCCAGATACGCAGTATTTT. Its translation is CASSKTSGGPDTQYF. The chain carries TRBV28 and TRBJ2-3, with 12 bases aligning to TRBD2. This CDR3 spans 15 amino acids. J gave up 4 bases and V 5 bases, and 4 bases lay outside the gene matches. CDR1 and CDR2 from the germline V gene are MDHEN and SYDVKM.

This clonotype came up a few times. CDR3 residues: CASSPGASGGAGELFF. In DNA, the CDR3 is TGCGCCAGCAGCCCTGGGGCTAGCGGAGGCGCCGGGGAGCTGTTTTTT. The V gene is TRBV5-1, the J gene TRBJ2-2, with 7 bases identical to TRBD2. V was pared by 4 bases and J by 6 bases, with 12 bases of the junction left unmatched. This CDR3 spans 16 amino acids. Germline values: CDR1 SGHRS, CDR2 YFSETQ. Looking up the rest from reference TRBV5-1 and TRBJ2-2 gives the full variable domain: KAGVTQTPRYLIKTRGQQVTLSCSPISGHRSVSWYQQTPGQGLQFLFEYFSETQRNKGNFPGRFSGRQFSNSRSEMNVSTLELGDSALYLCASSPGASGGAGELFFGEGSRLTVL.

This clonotype was recorded many times. V and J are TRBV30 and TRBJ2-4, with D unresolved. V lost 2 bases and J lost 9, with 11 bases in between. In germline, CDR1 is GTSNPN, CDR2 SVGIG (reference sequence). The CDR3 consists of 12 residues. CDR3 sequence reads: CAWSSGWSIQYF. DNA for the CDR3: TGTGCCTGGAGTTCCGGGTGGAGCATTCAGTACTTC. Complete variable domain (other parts from reference TRBV30 and TRBJ2-4): SQTIHQWPATLVQPVGSPLSLECTVEGTSNPNLYWYRQAAGRGLQLLFYSVGIGQISSEVPQNLSASRPQDRQFILSSKKLLLSDSGFYLCAWSSGWSIQYFGAGTRLSVL.

Concerning this clonotype: A much larger clone differs by one base, so this may be a read error. This chain links TRBV28 with TRBJ1-1; 7 bases line up with TRBD1. CDR1 is MDHEN and CDR2 is SYDVKM in the germline V gene. The length of the CDR3 is 12 residues. J lost 7 bases, V lost 7 bases, and 6 bases had no gene match. As DNA, the CDR3 is TGTGCCAGCATTCTACGGACAGGTGAAGCTTTCTTT. Residues: CASILRTGEAFF.